The present entry profiles one T cell receptor beta chain with its context. As yet, its antigen is unknown. The CDR3 consists of 15 residues. Germline CDR1 MNHEY, CDR2 SMNVEV (reference sequence). V was trimmed by 4 bases and J by 1 base, leaving 11 bases between them. This sample is drawn from a study of T cell responses to AZD1222 COVID-19 vaccine. Points from the study as a whole: CD4 TCRs associated with vaccination spanned spike, dominating at 160-218 and 743-854. In the spike-specific TCR repertoire, nearly half reportedly target unmutated variant regions. Baseline serostatus was positive in only six AZD1222 recipients. Spike-specific TCR repertoires showed rising breadth and depth after two AZD1222 doses.

Repertoires were generated with immunoSEQ multiplex PCR, while TCRdb's copy carries only in-frame clones and drops some. The sample includes around 150,000 clones, about 90% of them seen just once. The TCR sequence derives from an adult in good health. The V and J genes are TRBV27 and TRBJ1-5; D is ambiguous. The source material was peripheral blood, sampled on day 0 of AZD1222 vaccination. The CDR3: CASSSTALSNQPQHF. The CDR3 nucleotides are TGTGCCAGCAGTTCTACAGCTTTAAGCAATCAGCCCCAGCATTTT.